These 20 T cell receptor beta chains came from one sample sequenced in a study of blood T cell repertoires in COVID-19. Produced via immunoSEQ multiplex PCR; TCRdb's table is partial and in-frame only. The data show about 230,000 clones, around four fifths seen once. The sample taken for sequencing was peripheral blood. These receptors were taken from a woman in her seventies with active or convalescent COVID-19.

The chain is built from TRBV2 and TRBJ1-4; TRBD1 matches 9 bases. Germline assignment: CDR1 SNHLY and CDR2 FYNNEI. This CDR3 contains 15 residues. V lost 5 bases and J lost 10; bases outside the gene matches: 11. The CDR3 nucleotides are TGTGCCAGCAGTCCACAGGGGGCGGACGGTGGAAAACTGTTTTTT. It translates to CASSPQGADGGKLFF.

V and J are TRBV6-5 and TRBJ2-1; D is ambiguous. Germline CDR1 and CDR2: MNHEY and SVGAGI. Deletions cut 5 bases from V and 2 bases from J, with 10 bases between. This CDR3 contains 14 residues. This CDR3 reads CASSLDGPYNEQFF. Written as DNA, the CDR3 is TGTGCCAGCAGTCTGGATGGGCCCTACAATGAGCAGTTCTTC.

The chain uses TRBV10-2 and TRBJ2-7, with TRBD2 identical over 8 bases. Germline CDR1 and CDR2: WSHSY and SAAADI. The CDR3 runs 17 residues. V lost 2 bases to trimming and J lost 0 bases; unmatched junction nucleotides: 9. The CDR3 spells CASSEAGGRPDSYEQYF. CDR3 DNA: TGCGCCAGCAGTGAGGCGGGGGGCCGCCCGGACTCCTACGAGCAGTACTTC.

J is TRBJ2-7 and V is TRBV2; 7 positions agree with TRBD1. Germline CDR1 SNHLY, CDR2 FYNNEI. The V gene end was trimmed by 6 bases and the J gene end by 2 bases; junction bases not matched to a gene: 4. The CDR3 is 13 residues long. The CDR3 here is CASSGTVAYEQYF. For the CDR3, the DNA is TGTGCCAGCAGCGGGACAGTCGCCTACGAGCAGTACTTC.

This sequence joins TRBV12-5 and TRBJ1-1, with 7 bases fitting TRBD1. The junction had 16 bases not matched to a gene; V was cut back by 7 bases and J by 5 bases. Germline-derived CDR1 and CDR2 are LGHNT and FRNRAP. The CDR3 spans 16 residues. DNA for the CDR3: TGTGCTAGTGTCCTTGGCCGGGAGGGGGCGGAAACTGAAGCTTTCTTT. Protein: CASVLGREGAETEAFF.

The chain uses TRBV7-9 and TRBJ1-4; D is unclear. The germline V gene has CDR1 SEHNR and CDR2 FQNEAQ (reference sequence). The CDR3 runs to 12 residues. Trimming shortened V by 11 bases and J by 6 bases, and 13 bases separated the two germline ends. CDR3 protein: CASGVAYEKLFF. In DNA, the CDR3 is TGTGCCTCCGGAGTTGCGTATGAAAAACTGTTTTTT.

V gene TRBV5-6 combines with J gene TRBJ1-1; 8 nucleotides match TRBD1. This CDR3 has 14 residues. V gave up 5 bases and J gave up 6 bases; unmatched junction bases: 9. Germline V gives CDR1 SGHDT, CDR2 YYEEEE. DNA of the CDR3: TGTGCCAGCAGGTCAGGGGGCAAGGGGTCTGAAGCTTTCTTT. This gives the protein CASRSGGKGSEAFF.

The rearrangement uses TRBV3-1 (or the pseudogene TRBV3-2) and TRBJ1-6; 8 nucleotides match TRBD1. The CDR3 extends over 16 amino acids. Germline CDR1 and CDR2: LGHDT and YNNKEL (reference sequence). J gave up 10 bases and V 2 bases, and 10 bases lay outside the gene matches. The CDR3, as DNA: TGTGCCAGCAGCCAACGAGCGGGACAGGCAGGCTCACCCCTCCACTTT. Protein: CASSQRAGQAGSPLHF.

The chain is built from TRBV5-1 and TRBJ2-1, with D perhaps matching TRBD2 (5 bases). V was pared by 0 bases and J by 6 bases, with 10 bases between. In germline, CDR1 is SGHRS, CDR2 YFSETQ. The CDR3 sequence is 14 residues long. This CDR3 is CASSLAGVSNEQFF. The CDR3 nucleotides read TGCGCCAGCAGCTTGGCCGGGGTTTCCAATGAGCAGTTCTTC.

The J gene is TRBJ1-6, the V gene TRBV27, with 9 bases fitting TRBD1. From germline, CDR1 is MNHEY and CDR2 SMNVEV (reference sequence). This CDR3 region has 19 residues. The V segment lost 6 bases and the J segment 6 bases; nucleotides outside the gene matches: 18. The chain's CDR3 is CASSPLGVTRGQGNSPLHF. The CDR3 nucleotides are TGTGCCAGCAGCCCCCTGGGAGTTACTCGGGGACAGGGTAATTCACCCCTCCACTTT.

The chain is built from TRBV10-1 and TRBJ2-1, with no clear D. Looked up from germline, CDR1 is WNHNN and CDR2 is SYGVQD (reference sequence). The CDR3 runs 14 residues. The ends were cut back, 4 bases at V and 8 bases at J, with 15 bases in the middle. CDR3 nucleotides: TGCGCCAGCAGTGGTGGCTCCTTCCACGATGAGCAGTTCTTC. Amino acid sequence: CASSGGSFHDEQFF.

The chain recombines TRBV10-3 with TRBJ2-7, with TRBD2 matching 8 bases. From germline, CDR1 is ENHRY and CDR2 SYGVKD. The CDR3 runs to 11 residues. With 8 bases clipped from V and 6 bases from J, the junction kept 3 bases outside the gene matches. The CDR3 here is CAISGGREQYF. The DNA for the CDR3 is TGTGCCATCTCGGGAGGGCGCGAGCAGTACTTC.

The chain links TRBV19 to TRBJ2-1, with TRBD2 matching 12 bases. This CDR3 has 16 residues. The V and J ends lost 3 bases and 7 bases, in that order; junction bases with no gene match: 7. Per germline, CDR1 LNHDA and CDR2 SQIVND (reference sequence). CDR3: CASSIRLAGGPNEQFF. CDR3 bases: TGTGCCAGTAGTATCCGTCTAGCGGGAGGGCCGAATGAGCAGTTCTTC. The entire variable domain, with the rest obtained from reference TRBV19 and TRBJ2-1, is as follows: DGGITQSPKYLFRKEGQNVTLSCEQNLNHDAMYWYRQDPGQGLRLIYYSQIVNDFQKGDIAEGYSVSREKKESFPLTVTSAQKNPTAFYLCASSIRLAGGPNEQFFGPGTRLTVL.

This rearrangement joins TRBV7-3 to TRBJ1-2; D is unresolved. Looked up from germline, CDR1 is SGHTA and CDR2 is FQGTGA. V was trimmed by 7 bases and J by 1 base, leaving 7 bases between them. The CDR3 is 12 residues long. CDR3 sequence (DNA): TGTGCCAGCAACGGTCGTAACTATGGCTACACCTTC. It translates to CASNGRNYGYTF.

This clone was counted only a few times. V and J are TRBV5-6 and TRBJ2-3, with TRBD2 matching over 14 bases. The CDR3 runs to 17 residues. CDR1 and CDR2 from the germline V gene are SGHDT and YYEEEE. The J segment lost 3 bases and the V segment lost 5 bases, leaving 8 bases of the junction unmatched. The CDR3, as DNA: TGTGCCAGCAGGGGGACCGGGACTAGCGGGAGTACAGATACGCAGTATTTT. This codes for CASRGTGTSGSTDTQYF.

The chain combines TRBV19 with TRBJ2-6, with D unresolved. The CDR3 has 15 amino acids. V was trimmed by 5 bases and J by 2 bases, leaving 10 bases between them. The germline gives CDR1 LNHDA, CDR2 SQIVND (reference sequence). CDR3 bases: TGTGCCAGTAGTGGCTTGGTTGCTGGGGCCAACGTCCTGACTTTC. The encoded protein is CASSGLVAGANVLTF.

The chain joins TRBV19 to TRBJ2-2; TRBD1 agrees at 7 bases. Losses at the gene ends were 10 bases for V and 2 bases for J; bases not matched to a gene: 4. The CDR3 covers 13 residues. Germline assignment: CDR1 LNHDA and CDR2 SQIVND (reference sequence). This CDR3 is CATGTDNTGELFF. CDR3 nucleotides: TGTGCCACCGGGACAGATAACACCGGGGAGCTGTTTTTT.

The chain couples TRBV19 to TRBJ2-2, with 11 bases that match TRBD1. J lost 4 bases, V lost 7 bases, and 5 bases had no gene match. Germline V gene lookup returns CDR1 LNHDA and CDR2 SQIVND (reference sequence). There are 15 residues in the CDR3. Here the CDR3 reads CASIRDRGSTGELFF. Here the CDR3 DNA reads TGTGCCAGTATTCGGGACAGGGGGAGCACCGGGGAGCTGTTTTTT.

The V and J genes are TRBV29-1 and TRBJ2-1; TRBD2 aligns across 14 bases. The V gene end was trimmed by 7 bases and the J gene end by 9 bases; junction bases not matched to a gene: 8. Germline loops: CDR1 SQVTM, CDR2 ANQGSEA. The CDR3 spans 14 residues. The CDR3 sequence: CSAKTSGGAIEQFF. CDR3 coding DNA: TGCAGCGCAAAGACTAGCGGGGGGGCAATTGAGCAGTTCTTC.

This chain links TRBV5-4 with TRBJ2-7, with unresolved D. The CDR3 contains 13 residues. CDR1 is SGHNT and CDR2 is YYREEE in the germline V gene (reference sequence). Trimming took 0 bases from V and 2 from J, leaving 6 bases between them. The CDR3 region is CASSLGHAYEQYF. CDR3 coding DNA: TGTGCCAGCAGCTTGGGACACGCCTACGAGCAGTACTTC.